The entry below gives a single T cell receptor (beta chain) sequence along with its context. This entry belongs to a study of cytomegalovirus exposure and HLA in healthy donors. Germline V gene sequence: CDR1 MNHNS, CDR2 SASEGT. This CDR3 is built from 13 residues. Trimming removed 7 bases from V and 4 bases from J; junction bases left unmatched: 6. Amplification used 60 Vbeta primers and 13 Jbeta primers. Assay: immunoSEQ multiplex PCR; the TCRdb copy retains only in-frame clones and omits some. The sample comprises about 160,000 clones, just under 80% of which are singletons, and approximately 9.8% rests with the top ten.

The gene calls are TRBV6-1 and TRBJ1-1, with TRBD1 matching 7 bases. The TCR comes from a man aged 18 to 29 in good health and CMV-seropositive. The specimen sequenced was PBMCs. In DNA form, the CDR3 reads TGTGCCAGCATCCGGACAGGCGTCACTGAAGCTTTCTTT. Translation gives CASIRTGVTEAFF.